This record concerns one T cell receptor (beta chain) sequence. Its binding antigen is unknown. There are no base qualities to consult, and no much larger clone falls within one base. There are 15 amino acids in the CDR3, from cysteine to phenylalanine inclusive. The CDR3 DNA has 45 bases and is translated from base 1. The junction carries 15 bases between V and J, which are trimmed by 0 bases and 7 bases respectively. CDR1 SGHAT and CDR2 FQNNGV were looked up in the germline V gene. The data stem from a study of shared clonotypes between healthy human individuals (dated by TCRdb to about 2020). At the level of the whole study: Three men and a couple of women, aged 18 to 49 years, made up the cohort. For each donor, CD4 naive and CD4 memory were each run on three plates, CD8 naive on two plates, and CD8 memory on one plate. To estimate repertoire size and how much clonotypes are shared between individuals, the study performed deep sequencing of blood TCR repertoires from roughly five healthy adults. To increase sequencing depth and limit assay-specific biases, TCR repertoire library preparation and sequencing were carried out by different laboratories using diverse techniques. Each donor's leukapheresis produced roughly between roughly 0.9 and 8.9 billion PBMCs.

What the work shows at the level of the full study, not this receptor alone: Clonotypes shared by all four sorted-subset donors showed higher generation probabilities than non-shared clonotypes. Based on pairwise subsampling, the degree of clonotype sharing among donors was expected to be affected by sequencing depth. Sampling was restricted to blood, and TCR repertoires in tissue are likely to differ from TCR repertoires in blood. Estimated clonotype richness was generally larger for naive than for memory subsets. The small number of donors limited the genetic and exposure-history diversity represented. Incomplete sequencing was indicated by rarefaction of sorted-subset datasets, despite the large sequencing depth. Across a handful of donors, about 4.5% of naive CD4, approximately 3.6% of naive CD8, about 2.3% of memory CD4, and approximately 0.4% of memory CD8 clonotypes were shared.

Using the deep immunoSEQ assay, multiplex PCR amplified TCR CDR3 regions from genomic DNA. For each cell subset, the extracted genomic DNA was distributed evenly across all wells of several immunoSEQ 96-well plates, and each plate served as one replicate. Each replicate PCR for sorted subsets received roughly 0.2 ug genomic DNA, equal to about 30,000 T cell genomes. The purified libraries were quantified using a Qubit 3.0 fluorometer, sized with a Bioanalyzer 2100, and then quantified again using the KAPA Library Quantification kit. A separate single-read 150-cycle Illumina NextSeq 550 flow cell was used to sequence each immunoSEQ 96-well plate. Regarding the original processing steps: Because the immunoSEQ output held only junctional sequences and lacked quality scores, the filtering could not match the filtering applied to full-length reads. To assign V/J genes and CDR3, sequences were annotated against IMGT germline references using PyIR, a Python wrapper for IgBLAST v1.9. Reads with weak V/J assignments (E-value above 1e-6), missing CDR3, stop codons, out-of-frame junctions, or ambiguous translated residues were removed. V3J clonotypes were defined as sequences sharing an identical inferred V gene, J gene, and CDR3 amino acid sequence. To compute the percentage overlap between repertoires, the number of shared unique clonotypes was divided by the size of the smaller repertoire. Richness of each repertoire was evaluated using RTK rarefaction, the Chao1 estimator, and Recon v2.1 estimates of unobserved clonotypes. OLGA was used to compute generation probabilities for all TCRbeta clonotypes that the gDNA method yielded from several donors. Drawn from immuneACCESS, this table holds only the in-frame rearrangements with V and J called that TCRdb kept. Clones are partly lost; checked studies trace under half to an unresolved V gene and leave the rest unexplained. From that table come the V and J calls and clone size; the DNA was used to work out D and trimming. Recorded for this sample are around 750,000 clones; around 74% of them occurred a single time. The ten largest clonotypes hold approximately 1.8% of the sample.

Donors were healthy HIV-negative adults with no recently reported acute infections or vaccinations. Every donor was a Caucasian adult living in Nashville, Tennessee, USA. CD4+ T cells were enriched through magnetic negative selection, after which naive cells were positively selected on CD45RA and the remaining negative fraction served as the memory subset. Blood was collected by leukapheresis, and PBMCs were isolated by Ficoll-Histopaque density gradient centrifugation and then cryopreserved in liquid nitrogen vapor phase. Purity and quantity of every magnetically sorted T cell population were checked by analytical flow cytometry. Genomic DNA was isolated from every sorted fraction and measured by UV absorbance on a Nanodrop 2000c.

The specimen sequenced was memory CD4+ T cells sorted from blood. What this sample's cell subset or site label stands for: CD45RA-negative fraction. The clonotype was recovered from a young woman in good health. The sequence joins TRBV11-2 to TRBJ1-2, with no reliable assignment of the D segment. CDR3 sequence: CASSLEQSFYSGYTF. The DNA reads TGTGCCAGCAGCTTAGAACAGAGTTTCTATAGTGGCTACACCTTC.